This T cell receptor (beta chain) was identified during a study of T cells after yellow fever vaccination. A few counts support this clonotype. Its antigen remains unknown. V dropped 5 bases and J dropped 0 bases, with 7 bases sitting between them. CDR1 is SGHDN, CDR2 FVKESK, per germline. The CDR3 consists of 14 residues. Study-level results: On re-exposure, the response was weaker but peaked faster, at day 5 versus 15. Boosting was followed by the reappearance of most primary-vaccination clones (roughly 95% CD4, about 89% CD8).

As TCR cDNA was made by 5'RACE template switching, a universal primer site and UMIs were added. TCRdb used MiXCR to reprocess the 5' RACE reads, holding one entry per CDR3 protein. This table has over 300,000 distinct CDR3 sequences, around 6.8% appearing once. This specimen was PBMCs, taken about 41 days after the first yellow fever vaccination. This clonotype was obtained from a man younger than 30 who received the YFV17D yellow fever vaccine. The chain employs TRBV14 and TRBJ2-2; D call uncertain. CDR3 in DNA: TGTGCCAGCAGCTTTAGACCGAACACCGGGGAGCTGTTTTTT. Its translation: CASSFRPNTGELFF.